This T cell receptor (beta chain) was captured by sequencing in a study of cytomegalovirus exposure and HLA in healthy donors. Study-level results: High specificity and sensitivity for cytomegalovirus status were reported for the classifier. There were around 160 TCR beta chains listed as cytomegalovirus-associated.

Sequenced by immunoSEQ multiplex PCR; TCRdb stores in-frame clones only, minus some. Among fewer than 200,000 clones, roughly four fifths were seen once, and the ten largest hold 2.5% to 3%. Points on this clone: What it recognizes is unknown.

V was pared by 7 bases and J by 3 bases, with 12 bases of the junction left unmatched. The CDR3 covers 15 residues. Germline V gene data show CDR1 as MNHEY and CDR2 as SVGAGI. The clonotype was recovered from a young woman in good health and CMV-seropositive. The sequencing sample was made of PBMCs. This chain connects TRBV6-5 to TRBJ2-7; 7 nucleotides line up with TRBD1. CDR3 protein: CASTPLGYRGYEQYF. CDR3 DNA: TGTGCCAGCACACCCCTGGGGTACAGGGGCTACGAGCAGTACTTC.